Listed here are 25 T cell receptor beta chains from one sample, sequenced in a study of CD8 T cells in Susac syndrome (dated by TCRdb to between 2018 and 2021). Library construction relied on the immunoSEQ multiplex PCR assay. RNA was extracted using the RNeasy kit, and roughly 0.45 to 1 microgram was reverse transcribed with random hexamers. TCRdb reworked the public reads: Q25 trimming with fastp, MiXCR clone assembly, productive beta chains retained. Here each entry gathers all rows of one CDR3 protein and keeps the most common genes and DNA. The sample table holds 65,000 to 100,000 distinct CDR3 sequences, of which 90% to 97% were seen once. Of the sample, around 0.41% is held by the ten largest clones. Sequencing input: CD8+ T cells from PBMCs. These receptors all come from a human donor with Susac syndrome.

The gene calls are TRBV29-1 and TRBJ1-1; D unclear. Germline loops: CDR1 SQVTM, CDR2 ANQGSEA. V was pared by 6 bases and J by 5 bases, with 10 bases between. This CDR3 region has 11 residues. The CDR3 loop is CSVRLLTEAFF. CDR3 DNA: TGCAGCGTAAGGCTCCTAACTGAAGCTTTCTTT.

The chain is built from TRBV20-1 and TRBJ1-2, with unresolved D. Trimming shortened V by 5 bases and J by 5 bases, and 18 bases separated the two germline ends. The CDR3 length is 14 residues. Germline V gene lookup returns CDR1 DFQATT and CDR2 SNEGSKA (reference sequence). This CDR3 reads CSAHRASLLYGYTF. The CDR3 bases are TGCAGTGCTCATCGGGCATCCTTACTTTATGGCTACACCTTC.

This sequence joins TRBV27 and TRBJ1-4, with no clear D. Germline CDR1 reads MNHEY; CDR2 reads SMNVEV (reference sequence). The length of the CDR3 is 14 residues. The ends were cut back, 4 bases at V and 8 bases at J, with 14 bases in the middle. The CDR3 DNA reads as TGTGCCAGCAGTTCTTTTAGGTCCGGCGAAAAACTGTTTTTT. Protein: CASSSFRSGEKLFF.

The chain links TRBV2 to TRBJ2-5, with D unresolved. Germline assignment: CDR1 SNHLY and CDR2 FYNNEI. The CDR3 runs 9 residues. Trimming took 10 bases from V and 4 from J, leaving 4 bases between them. The DNA of the CDR3 is TGTGCCACCCGAGAGACCCAGTACTTC. Translated, it gives CATRETQYF.

The chain couples TRBV28 to TRBJ2-1; 9 bases map to TRBD2. The germline V gene encodes CDR1 MDHEN and CDR2 SYDVKM. Trimming took 2 bases from V and 10 from J; bases not matched to a gene: 6. This CDR3 region has 14 residues. DNA for the CDR3: TGTGCCAGCAGTTTAGGTGGTAGCGGGGGAGAGCAGTTCTTC. It specifies CASSLGGSGGEQFF.

CDR3 amino acids: CASIKGGPYTGELFF. The DNA of the CDR3 is TGTGCCAGCATCAAGGGGGGTCCGTACACCGGGGAGCTGTTTTTT. The chain has TRBV5-6 and TRBJ2-2; D tentatively reads TRBD1 or TRBD2 (6 bases each). Germline CDR1 reads SGHDT; CDR2 reads YYEEEE. The CDR3 contains 15 residues. V lost 6 bases to trimming and J lost 3 bases, with 15 bases between them. Complete variable domain (other parts from reference TRBV5-6 and TRBJ2-2): DAGVTQSPTHLIKTRGQQVTLRCSPKSGHDTVSWYQQALGQGPQFIFQYYEEEERQRGNFPDRFSGHQFPNYSSELNVNALLLGDSALYLCASIKGGPYTGELFFGEGSRLTVL.

This sequence joins TRBV4-3 and TRBJ2-3, with 11 bases fitting TRBD2. Per germline, CDR1 LGHNA and CDR2 YSLEER. Germline trimming cut 1 base from V and 4 bases from J; bases unmatched to any gene: 7. This CDR3 region has 17 residues. The CDR3 bases are TGCGCCAGCAGCCAAGTAGCGGGAGGGCCGGGCCCAGATACGCAGTATTTT. Amino acid sequence: CASSQVAGGPGPDTQYF.

The chain employs TRBV7-2 and TRBJ2-2, with no clear D. The V gene's germline CDR1 is SGHTA and CDR2 FQGNSA. The CDR3 has 12 residues. Trimming stripped 3 bases from V and 9 bases from J, with 8 bases between. The CDR3 sequence: CASSFILRELFF. CDR3 DNA sequence: TGTGCCAGCAGCTTTATCCTCCGGGAGCTGTTTTTT.

The chain joins TRBV20-1 to TRBJ2-2; possibly TRBD2 for D (6 bases). Trimming left V 0 bases short and J 5 bases short, with 19 bases between. The CDR3 covers 17 residues. From germline, CDR1 is DFQATT and CDR2 SNEGSKA (reference sequence). The CDR3 reads CSARDIGPRGGTGELFF. The CDR3 DNA reads as TGCAGTGCTAGAGATATCGGCCCTCGCGGAGGGACCGGGGAGCTGTTTTTT.

The table lists this clonotype with a count of one. The chain has TRBV6-2 or TRBV6-3 and TRBJ2-3, with D possibly matching TRBD2 (5 bases). V was trimmed by 3 bases and J by 7 bases, leaving 20 bases between them. In germline, CDR1 is MNHEY, CDR2 SVGEGT. The CDR3 has 16 residues. The CDR3 loop reads CASSYTDREGLNTQYF. The CDR3 bases are TGTGCCAGCAGTTATACGGACCGAGAGGGTTTGAATACGCAGTATTTT.

This clonotype was seen once. The rearrangement joins TRBV25-1 to TRBJ1-1, with D hard to call. V lost 1 base, J lost 0 bases, and 6 bases lay in between. The CDR3 extends over 14 amino acids. Germline loops: CDR1 MGHDK, CDR2 SYGVNS. The CDR3 DNA follows: TGTGCCAGCAGTGAATCCCGACTGAACACTGAAGCTTTCTTT. Translated, it gives CASSESRLNTEAFF.

The chain joins TRBV5-6 to TRBJ2-7; D may be TRBD1 (5 bases). Germline V lookup: CDR1 SGHDT, CDR2 YYEEEE. Between the trimmed V and J ends, which lost 0 bases and 2 bases, there was a span of 9 bases. The CDR3 runs to 14 residues. The CDR3 nucleotides read TGTGCCAGCAGCTTGGGCCAGGGCCCCTACGAGCAGTACTTC. It specifies CASSLGQGPYEQYF.

CDR3 bases: TGCAGCCCCCGGCTAGCGGGAGTGGATACGCAGTATTTT. This translates into CSPRLAGVDTQYF. V gene TRBV29-1 combines with J gene TRBJ2-3, with 10 bases identical to TRBD2. Germline CDR1 SQVTM, CDR2 ANQGSEA. The CDR3 consists of 13 residues. Trimming took 8 bases from V and 6 from J; bases not matched to a gene: 8.

This clonotype was recorded only once. The genes are TRBV9 and TRBJ2-7; D call uncertain. The CDR3 runs to 13 residues. V was pared by 3 bases and J by 0 bases, with 7 bases between. Germline V CDR1 and CDR2: SGDLS, YYNGEE. CDR3 bases: TGTGCCAGCAGCGGGACGGACTCCTACGAGCAGTACTTC. It specifies CASSGTDSYEQYF.

The chain carries TRBV30 and TRBJ1-2; tentative D call: TRBD1 (6 bases). CDR1 and CDR2 from the germline V gene are GTSNPN and SVGIG (reference sequence). This CDR3 comprises 13 residues. With 6 bases removed from V and 6 bases from J, the gap between germline ends came to 17 bases. The CDR3 is CACVQGGVNGYTF. In DNA, the CDR3 is TGTGCCTGCGTACAGGGAGGGGTGAATGGCTACACCTTC.

The chain employs TRBV20-1 and TRBJ2-1, with D possibly TRBD2 on 5 matching bases. The CDR3 has 14 amino acids. The germline CDR1 and CDR2 sequences are DFQATT and SNEGSKA (reference sequence). V was trimmed by 5 bases and J by 9 bases, leaving 20 bases between them. CDR3: CSAEADGLEGEQFF. CDR3 DNA: TGCAGTGCTGAGGCTGACGGTCTAGAGGGTGAGCAGTTCTTC.

The CDR3 DNA sequence: TGTGCCAGCAGCGGGACAGGGATAGGAGAGACCCAGTACTTC. The encoded protein is CASSGTGIGETQYF. The rearrangement joins TRBV12-3 or TRBV12-4 to TRBJ2-5, with TRBD1 identical over 9 bases. V lost 6 bases, J lost 4 bases, and 6 bases stayed unmatched. CDR3 size: 14 residues.

This clonotype turned up a few times. This chain joins TRBV11-2 and TRBJ2-1; no definite D call. Per the germline V gene, CDR1 is SGHAT and CDR2 is FQNNGV. V lost 4 bases and J lost 7, with 14 bases in between. The CDR3 consists of 14 residues. Written as DNA, the CDR3 is TGTGCCAGCAGCTCCGATCAGGTGGGTAATGAGCAGTTCTTC. Its translation: CASSSDQVGNEQFF.

The V gene is TRBV25-1, the J gene TRBJ2-5; a weak D match, TRBD1 (5 bases). The germline V and J ends were trimmed by 3 bases and 5 bases, with 10 bases remaining between them. This CDR3 spans 13 amino acids. CDR1 and CDR2 (germline): MGHDK, SYGVNS. The CDR3 here is CASSDSGLETQYF. The CDR3, as DNA: TGTGCCAGCAGTGACTCAGGGTTGGAGACCCAGTACTTC. Supplemented by reference TRBV25-1 and TRBJ2-5, the full variable domain reads EADIYQTPRYLVIGTGKKITLECSQTMGHDKMYWYQQDPGMELHLIHYSYGVNSTEKGDLSSESTVSRIRTEHFPLTLESARPSHTSQYLCASSDSGLETQYFGPGTRLLVL.

V usage is TRBV6-1 and J usage is TRBJ2-5; TRBD2 matches at 11 bases. Germline lookup yields CDR1 MNHNS and CDR2 SASEGT. V trimming: 7 bases; J trimming: 1 base; junction bases outside the gene matches: 11. The CDR3 is 17 residues long. CDR3 loop: CASMWRLAGPSQETQYF. CDR3 DNA: TGTGCCAGCATGTGGCGACTAGCGGGGCCTAGCCAAGAGACCCAGTACTTC.

This clonotype has a single count. This chain connects TRBV9 to TRBJ2-3; D may be TRBD2 (5 bases). This CDR3 has 15 amino acids. CDR1 and CDR2 (germline): SGDLS, YYNGEE. V was trimmed by 7 bases and J by 0 bases, leaving 15 bases between them. The CDR3 DNA reads TGTGCCAGCGGCACCGGAGGACTTAGCACAGATACGCAGTATTTT. This encodes CASGTGGLSTDTQYF.

This chain connects TRBV29-1 to TRBJ2-1; D is uncertain. This CDR3 is built from 11 residues. Germline CDR1 and CDR2: SQVTM and ANQGSEA. Trimming stripped 6 bases from V and 6 bases from J, with 9 bases between. The CDR3 DNA is TGCAGCGTCCTAGTGGGCAATGAGCAGTTCTTC. Protein: CSVLVGNEQFF.

The chain combines TRBV2 with TRBJ2-1; no reliable D call. The CDR3 is 13 amino acids. Germline V gives CDR1 SNHLY, CDR2 FYNNEI. Trimming stripped 5 bases from V and 4 bases from J, with 9 bases between. The chain's CDR3 is CASSTTAYNEQFF. DNA of the CDR3: TGTGCCAGCAGTACCACAGCTTACAATGAGCAGTTCTTC.

V usage is TRBV9 and J usage is TRBJ1-1; the D is unclear. CDR1 is SGDLS, CDR2 YYNGEE, per germline. V was clipped by 6 bases and J by 2 bases, with 14 bases between them. CDR3 size: 14 residues. In DNA, the CDR3 is TGTGCCAGCAACGAAGGGATGGGAAACACTGAAGCTTTCTTT. Its protein is CASNEGMGNTEAFF.

The chain employs TRBV28 and TRBJ2-7; the match to TRBD1 covers 9 bases. This CDR3 has 14 amino acids. V was pared by 5 bases and J by 5 bases, with 7 bases of the junction left unmatched. Germline V gene sequence: CDR1 MDHEN, CDR2 SYDVKM. CDR3: CASSVGTGINEQYF. In DNA form, the CDR3 reads TGTGCCAGCAGTGTCGGGACAGGGATCAACGAGCAGTACTTC.